The 22 T cell receptor beta chains presented below share a single source sample, sequenced in a study of blood T cell repertoires in COVID-19. Clones were read by immunoSEQ multiplex PCR, and TCRdb kept only the in-frame ones, dropping some. This sample has 300,000 to 350,000 clones; roughly 87% occur once, and the top ten carry 1%. The sample comprised PBMCs or T cells enriched from blood (not recorded which). These receptors all come from a woman in her thirties who had recovered from COVID-19.

This chain joins TRBV2 and TRBJ2-2, with 8 bases lining up with TRBD1. The V segment lost 6 bases and the J segment 3 bases; nucleotides outside the gene matches: 12. The length of the CDR3 is 17 residues. The V gene's germline CDR1 is SNHLY and CDR2 FYNNEI. CDR3 nucleotide sequence: TGTGCCAGCAGCGTATATCCTGGACAGGGCCACACCGGGGAGCTGTTTTTT. Amino acid sequence: CASSVYPGQGHTGELFF.

The chain has TRBV18 and TRBJ1-2, with D maybe TRBD1 (6 bases). The CDR3 consists of 14 residues. Trimming took 1 base from V and 3 from J, leaving 9 bases between them. CDR1 is KGHSH and CDR2 is LQKENI in the germline V gene. CDR3 in amino acids: CASSPRTDHYGYTF. The CDR3 nucleotides are TGTGCCAGCTCACCACGGACAGACCACTATGGCTACACCTTC.

CDR3 bases: TGCGCCAGCAGTGAGTCGGCGGCTTATGAGCAGTTCTTC. It translates to CASSESAAYEQFF. V and J are TRBV10-1 and TRBJ2-1; D uncertain. CDR1 is WNHNN, CDR2 SYGVQD, per germline (reference sequence). V was shortened by 0 bases and J by 8 bases, with 8 bases between the two germline ends. The CDR3 loop spans 13 amino acids.

The V gene is TRBV19, the J gene TRBJ1-5; 7 positions match TRBD1. Germline V gene sequence: CDR1 LNHDA, CDR2 SQIVND (reference sequence). With 10 bases clipped from V and 0 bases from J, the junction kept 21 bases outside the gene matches. The CDR3 contains 19 residues. The chain's CDR3 is CATTRTGVSIRYSNQPQHF. The CDR3 DNA reads TGTGCCACAACCAGGACAGGCGTATCCATCCGTTATAGCAATCAGCCCCAGCATTTT.

J is TRBJ1-2 and V is TRBV19; 12 bases align to TRBD1. With V trimmed by 6 bases and J by 4 bases, 3 bases remained unmatched. This CDR3 has 14 residues. Germline lookup yields CDR1 LNHDA and CDR2 SQIVND (reference sequence). Here the CDR3 reads CASRGQGAFYGYTF. CDR3 bases: TGTGCCAGTAGGGGACAGGGGGCATTCTATGGCTACACCTTC.

This clone has just one count. The chain recombines TRBV15 with TRBJ2-7; no firm D call. The CDR3 extends over 13 amino acids. V lost 1 base and J 5 bases, leaving 9 bases between the germline ends. Germline assignment: CDR1 LNHNV and CDR2 YYDKDF (reference sequence). The CDR3 DNA sequence: TGTGCCACCAGCAGAGGGCAGTACCACGAGCAGTACTTC. Translating it yields CATSRGQYHEQYF.

The chain couples TRBV9 to TRBJ1-1; unclear D gene. There are 13 residues in the CDR3. CDR1 is SGDLS, CDR2 YYNGEE, per germline. Between the trimmed V and J ends, which lost 4 bases and 5 bases, there was a span of 12 bases. The CDR3 loop is CASSPRVGTEAFF. CDR3 DNA: TGTGCCAGCAGCCCGAGGGTAGGTACTGAAGCTTTCTTT.

The V gene is TRBV11-2, the J gene TRBJ2-7; 9 bases match TRBD1. The CDR3 runs to 15 residues. With 5 bases clipped from V and 0 bases from J, the junction kept 5 bases outside the gene matches. The germline V gene has CDR1 SGHAT and CDR2 FQNNGV. This CDR3 reads CASSLGQGLSYEQYF. CDR3 DNA: TGTGCCAGCAGCCTGGGACAGGGCCTCTCCTACGAGCAGTACTTC. Full variable domain (missing parts from reference TRBV11-2 and TRBJ2-7): EAGVAQSPRYKIIEKRQSVAFWCNPISGHATLYWYQQILGQGPKLLIQFQNNGVVDDSQLPKDRFSAERLKGVDSTLKIQPAKLEDSAVYLCASSLGQGLSYEQYFGPGTRLTVT.

This sequence joins TRBV23-1 and TRBJ1-1; the D gene is possibly TRBD1 (5 bases). TRBV23-1 is labeled an ORF, and its function is uncertain. The CDR3 is made up of 18 amino acids. Trimming took off 0 bases at V and 5 bases at J, with 22 bases between the two ends. CDR3 bases: TGCGCCAGCAGTCAATCGGCATCCCGGGGAGGGGATTATACTGAAGCTTTCTTT. The encoded protein is CASSQSASRGGDYTEAFF.

The chain is built from TRBV11-2 and TRBJ1-2, with 8 bases aligning to TRBD1. The CDR3 totals 16 residues. The ends lost 5 bases at V and 4 bases at J; junction bases unmatched: 12. Germline-derived CDR1 and CDR2 are SGHAT and FQNNGV. The CDR3 protein is CASSGIQGARGYGYTF. The DNA for the CDR3 is TGTGCCAGCAGCGGTATTCAGGGGGCAAGGGGCTATGGCTACACCTTC.

The rearrangement links TRBV29-1 to TRBJ2-7, with 14 bases aligning to TRBD2. Germline CDR1 reads SQVTM; CDR2 reads ANQGSEA. This CDR3 region has 13 residues. The V and J ends lost 5 bases and 7 bases, in that order; junction bases with no gene match: 4. CDR3 amino acids: CSVRTSGGLEQYF. The CDR3 DNA reads TGCAGCGTTCGGACTAGCGGGGGGTTGGAGCAGTACTTC.

The rearrangement links TRBV9 to TRBJ2-5, with 11 bases matching TRBD2. The CDR3 has 17 residues. CDR1 and CDR2 (germline): SGDLS, YYNGEE. Trimming at V came to 0 bases and at J to 5 bases, leaving 9 bases not matched to a gene. The CDR3 region has the DNA TGTGCCAGCAGCGTAGATCTTAGCGGGGGGGCTCTGGAGACCCAGTACTTC. This codes for CASSVDLSGGALETQYF.

This clone was picked up one time. This chain connects TRBV30 to TRBJ2-3, with a weak D call TRBD2 (6 bases). V gave up 1 base and J gave up 7 bases, with 12 bases separating them. The germline V gene encodes CDR1 GTSNPN and CDR2 SVGIG (reference sequence). The CDR3 covers 13 residues. The CDR3 here is CAWSGGVGNTQYF. As DNA, the CDR3 is TGTGCCTGGAGTGGCGGGGTAGGGAATACGCAGTATTTT. Looking up the rest from reference TRBV30 and TRBJ2-3 gives the full variable domain: SQTIHQWPATLVQPVGSPLSLECTVEGTSNPNLYWYRQAAGRGLQLLFYSVGIGQISSEVPQNLSASRPQDRQFILSSKKLLLSDSGFYLCAWSGGVGNTQYFGPGTRLTVL.

The CDR3 nucleotides read TGTGCCAGCAGCAGACCCGGGACATCAGAGCACTATGGCTACACCTTC. This encodes CASSRPGTSEHYGYTF. The V and J genes are TRBV4-2 and TRBJ1-2; possibly TRBD1 for D (6 bases). Trimming removed 5 bases at V and 3 bases at J, with 19 bases between. This CDR3 contains 16 residues. Germline loops: CDR1 LGHNA, CDR2 YNFKEQ.

The chain uses TRBV5-8 and TRBJ2-5; D is possibly TRBD1 (6 bases). The V gene's germline CDR1 is SGHTS and CDR2 YDEGEE. The length of the CDR3 is 15 residues. The ends were cut back, 4 bases at V and 5 bases at J, with 18 bases in the middle. CDR3 region: CASSPGWGREETQYF. CDR3 sequence (DNA): TGTGCCAGCAGCCCCGGGTGGGGGCGAGAGGAGACCCAGTACTTC. The full variable domain, in which reference TRBV5-8 and TRBJ2-5 provide the parts outside the CDR3, is EAGVTQSPTHLIKTRGQQATLRCSPISGHTSVYWYQQALGLGLQFLLWYDEGEERNRGNFPPRFSGRQFPNYSSELNVNALELEDSALYLCASSPGWGREETQYFGPGTRLLVL.

CDR3 DNA: TGCGCCAGCAACAAGGGCGGGACGTACTACGAGCAGTACTTC. Its protein product is CASNKGGTYYEQYF. The chain has TRBV5-1 and TRBJ2-7; D might be TRBD2 (6 bases). The ends were cut back, 6 bases at V and 3 bases at J, with 16 bases in the middle. Germline V CDR1 and CDR2: SGHRS, YFSETQ. The CDR3 runs to 14 residues.

V gene TRBV5-1 combines with J gene TRBJ2-5, with TRBD2 as a possible D gene (6 bases). The CDR3 runs 15 residues. V was shortened by 3 bases and J by 4 bases, with 16 bases between the two germline ends. From germline, CDR1 is SGHRS and CDR2 YFSETQ. In nucleotides, the CDR3 is TGCGCCAGCAGCTACCTGGGGGTGGGAGGAGAGACCCAGTACTTC. Protein: CASSYLGVGGETQYF.

The V and J genes are TRBV6-5 and TRBJ1-5; no definite D call. The CDR3 is made up of 14 amino acids. Trimming stripped 6 bases from V and 0 bases from J, with 9 bases between. Germline values: CDR1 MNHEY, CDR2 SVGAGI. The CDR3 DNA reads as TGTGCCAGCAGCCCGTCTTATAGCAATCAGCCCCAGCATTTT. Its protein product is CASSPSYSNQPQHF.

The chain joins TRBV19 to TRBJ1-2; TRBD1 matches 8 bases. Trimming cost V 7 bases and J 6 bases; bases outside gene matches: 13. This CDR3 comprises 15 residues. Germline lookup yields CDR1 LNHDA and CDR2 SQIVND (reference sequence). The CDR3 region is CASTFSTRGLNGYTF. The CDR3 DNA follows: TGTGCCAGTACCTTCTCTACCAGGGGGCTGAATGGCTACACCTTC.

This chain uses TRBV10-3 with TRBJ2-3; 10 nucleotides match TRBD2. The CDR3 is 18 amino acids. The germline CDR1 and CDR2 sequences are ENHRY and SYGVKD. V trimming: 3 bases; J trimming: 0 bases; junction bases outside the gene matches: 9. The CDR3 nucleotides read TGTGCCATCAGTGAAGGGCTAGCGGGGGCCCTGAGCACAGATACGCAGTATTTT. This gives the protein CAISEGLAGALSTDTQYF.

This clone was observed a single time. V usage is TRBV27 and J usage is TRBJ1-1; D call uncertain. Germline-derived CDR1 and CDR2 are MNHEY and SMNVEV (reference sequence). V was trimmed by 4 bases and J by 0 bases, leaving 9 bases between them. CDR3 length: 14 amino acids. The DNA for the CDR3 is TGTGCCAGCAGTTCAGGCACTTTGAACACTGAAGCTTTCTTT. Amino acid sequence: CASSSGTLNTEAFF.

V usage is TRBV19 and J usage is TRBJ2-3; 10 positions match TRBD1. Trimming took 6 bases from V and 1 from J; bases not matched to a gene: 4. The CDR3 covers 15 residues. From germline, CDR1 is LNHDA and CDR2 SQIVND (reference sequence). CDR3 region: CASSTGTGGTDTQYF. CDR3 DNA sequence: TGTGCCAGTAGCACCGGGACAGGGGGCACAGATACGCAGTATTTT. Drawing the rest from reference TRBV19 and TRBJ2-3, the complete variable domain is DGGITQSPKYLFRKEGQNVTLSCEQNLNHDAMYWYRQDPGQGLRLIYYSQIVNDFQKGDIAEGYSVSREKKESFPLTVTSAQKNPTAFYLCASSTGTGGTDTQYFGPGTRLTVL.